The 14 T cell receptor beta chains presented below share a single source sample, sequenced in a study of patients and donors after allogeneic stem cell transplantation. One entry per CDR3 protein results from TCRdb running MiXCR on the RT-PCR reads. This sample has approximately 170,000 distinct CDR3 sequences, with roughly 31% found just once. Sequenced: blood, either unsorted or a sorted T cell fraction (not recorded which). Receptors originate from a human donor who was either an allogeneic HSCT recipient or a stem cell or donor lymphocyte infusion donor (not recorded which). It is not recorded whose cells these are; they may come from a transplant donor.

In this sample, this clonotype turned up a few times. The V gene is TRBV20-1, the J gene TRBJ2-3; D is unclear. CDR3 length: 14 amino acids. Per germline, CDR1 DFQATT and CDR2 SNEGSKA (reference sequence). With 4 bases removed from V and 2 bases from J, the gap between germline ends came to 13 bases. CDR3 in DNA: TGCAGTGCTACTGGTATGGATTTCACAGATACGCAGTATTTT. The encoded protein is CSATGMDFTDTQYF.

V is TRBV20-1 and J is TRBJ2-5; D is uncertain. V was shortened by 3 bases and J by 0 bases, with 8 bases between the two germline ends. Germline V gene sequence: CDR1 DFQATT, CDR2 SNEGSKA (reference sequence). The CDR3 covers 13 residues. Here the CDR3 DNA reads TGCAGTGCTAGGAGCAGATACCAAGAGACCCAGTACTTC. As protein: CSARSRYQETQYF.

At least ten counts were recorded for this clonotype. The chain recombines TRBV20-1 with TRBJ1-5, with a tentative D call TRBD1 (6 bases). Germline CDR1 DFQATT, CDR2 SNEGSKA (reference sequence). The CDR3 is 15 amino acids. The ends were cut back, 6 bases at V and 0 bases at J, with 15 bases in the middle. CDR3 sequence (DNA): TGCAGTGCCGAACTACAGGGTAATAGCAATCAGCCCCAGCATTTT. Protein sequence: CSAELQGNSNQPQHF.

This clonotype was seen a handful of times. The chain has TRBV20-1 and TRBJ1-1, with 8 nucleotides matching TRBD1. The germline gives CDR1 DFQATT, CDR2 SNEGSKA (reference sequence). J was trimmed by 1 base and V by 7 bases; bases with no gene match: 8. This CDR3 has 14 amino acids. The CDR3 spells CSGIQGAWNTEAFF. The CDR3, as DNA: TGCAGTGGCATCCAGGGGGCTTGGAACACTGAAGCTTTCTTT.

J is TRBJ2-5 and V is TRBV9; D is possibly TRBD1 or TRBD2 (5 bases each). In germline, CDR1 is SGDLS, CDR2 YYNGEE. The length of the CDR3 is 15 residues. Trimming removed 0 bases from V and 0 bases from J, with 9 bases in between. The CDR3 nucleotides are TGTGCCAGCAGCGTAGGAGGGGCTCACCAAGAGACCCAGTACTTC. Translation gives CASSVGGAHQETQYF. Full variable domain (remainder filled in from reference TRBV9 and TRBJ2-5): DSGVTQTPKHLITATGQRVTLRCSPRSGDLSVYWYQQSLDQGLQFLIQYYNGEERAKGNILERFSAQQFPDLHSELNLSSLELGDSALYFCASSVGGAHQETQYFGPGTRLLVL.

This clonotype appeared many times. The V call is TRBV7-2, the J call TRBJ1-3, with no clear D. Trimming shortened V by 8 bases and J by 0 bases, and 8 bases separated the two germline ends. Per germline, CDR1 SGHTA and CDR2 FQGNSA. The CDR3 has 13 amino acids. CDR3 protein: CASAGVSGNTIYF. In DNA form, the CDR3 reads TGTGCCAGCGCCGGGGTCTCTGGAAACACCATATATTTT.

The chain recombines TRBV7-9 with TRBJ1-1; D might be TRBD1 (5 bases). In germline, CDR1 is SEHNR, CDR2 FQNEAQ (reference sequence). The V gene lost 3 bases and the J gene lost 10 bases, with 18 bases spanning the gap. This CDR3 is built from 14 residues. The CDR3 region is CASSFPSGGGRAFF. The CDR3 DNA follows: TGTGCCAGCAGCTTCCCGTCGGGGGGTGGGCGAGCTTTCTTT. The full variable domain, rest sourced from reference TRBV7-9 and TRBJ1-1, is DTGVSQNPRHKITKRGQNVTFRCDPISEHNRLYWYRQTLGQGPEFLTYFQNEAQLEKSRLLSDRFSAERPKGSFSTLEIQRTEQGDSAMYLCASSFPSGGGRAFFGQGTRLTVV.

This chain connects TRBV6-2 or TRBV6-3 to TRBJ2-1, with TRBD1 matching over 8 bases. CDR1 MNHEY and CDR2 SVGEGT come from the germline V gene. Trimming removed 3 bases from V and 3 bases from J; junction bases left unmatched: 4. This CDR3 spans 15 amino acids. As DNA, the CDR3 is TGTGCCAGCAGTTATCGGACAGGGCTCTACAATGAGCAGTTCTTC. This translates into CASSYRTGLYNEQFF.

For the CDR3, the DNA is TGTGCCAGCAGCTTAACAGGGCTGATGAACACTGAAGCTTTCTTT. Residues: CASSLTGLMNTEAFF. The chain recombines TRBV7-3 with TRBJ1-1; D is undetermined. Germline loops: CDR1 SGHTA, CDR2 FQGTGA. Trimming pared 0 bases from V and 0 bases from J, leaving 8 bases between. The CDR3 spans 15 residues.

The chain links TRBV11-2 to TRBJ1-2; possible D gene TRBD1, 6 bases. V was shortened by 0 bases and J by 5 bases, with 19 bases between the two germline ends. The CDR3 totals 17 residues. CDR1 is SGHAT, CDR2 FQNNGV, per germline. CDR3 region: CASSLEVSGQGLYGYTF. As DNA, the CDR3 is TGTGCCAGCAGCTTAGAAGTCTCCGGGCAGGGGCTTTATGGCTACACCTTC.

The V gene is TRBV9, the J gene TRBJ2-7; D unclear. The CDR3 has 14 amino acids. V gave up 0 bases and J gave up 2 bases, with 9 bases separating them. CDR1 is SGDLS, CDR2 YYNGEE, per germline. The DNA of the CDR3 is TGTGCCAGCAGCGTAGATCTGGGGACCTACGAGCAGTACTTC. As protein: CASSVDLGTYEQYF.

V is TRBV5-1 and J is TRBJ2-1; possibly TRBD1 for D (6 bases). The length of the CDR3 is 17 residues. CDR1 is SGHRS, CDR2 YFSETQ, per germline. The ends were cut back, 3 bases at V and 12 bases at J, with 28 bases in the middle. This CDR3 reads CASSSNPTGYGELGQFF. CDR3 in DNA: TGCGCCAGCAGCTCAAATCCTACAGGGTACGGAGAGCTGGGGCAGTTCTTC.

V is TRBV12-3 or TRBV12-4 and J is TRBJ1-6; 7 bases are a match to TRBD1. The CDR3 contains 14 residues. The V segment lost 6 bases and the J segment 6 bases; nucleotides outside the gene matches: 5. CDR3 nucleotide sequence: TGTGCCAGCAGCCCGGGACAGTCTAATTCACCCCTCCACTTT. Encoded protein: CASSPGQSNSPLHF.

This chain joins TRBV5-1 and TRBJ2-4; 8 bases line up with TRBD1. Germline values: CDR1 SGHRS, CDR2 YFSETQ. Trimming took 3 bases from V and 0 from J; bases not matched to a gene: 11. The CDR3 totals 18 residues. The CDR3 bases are TGCGCCAGCAGCTCCGCAGGGGGCCCTACTCTAGCCAAAAACATTCAGTACTTC. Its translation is CASSSAGGPTLAKNIQYF.